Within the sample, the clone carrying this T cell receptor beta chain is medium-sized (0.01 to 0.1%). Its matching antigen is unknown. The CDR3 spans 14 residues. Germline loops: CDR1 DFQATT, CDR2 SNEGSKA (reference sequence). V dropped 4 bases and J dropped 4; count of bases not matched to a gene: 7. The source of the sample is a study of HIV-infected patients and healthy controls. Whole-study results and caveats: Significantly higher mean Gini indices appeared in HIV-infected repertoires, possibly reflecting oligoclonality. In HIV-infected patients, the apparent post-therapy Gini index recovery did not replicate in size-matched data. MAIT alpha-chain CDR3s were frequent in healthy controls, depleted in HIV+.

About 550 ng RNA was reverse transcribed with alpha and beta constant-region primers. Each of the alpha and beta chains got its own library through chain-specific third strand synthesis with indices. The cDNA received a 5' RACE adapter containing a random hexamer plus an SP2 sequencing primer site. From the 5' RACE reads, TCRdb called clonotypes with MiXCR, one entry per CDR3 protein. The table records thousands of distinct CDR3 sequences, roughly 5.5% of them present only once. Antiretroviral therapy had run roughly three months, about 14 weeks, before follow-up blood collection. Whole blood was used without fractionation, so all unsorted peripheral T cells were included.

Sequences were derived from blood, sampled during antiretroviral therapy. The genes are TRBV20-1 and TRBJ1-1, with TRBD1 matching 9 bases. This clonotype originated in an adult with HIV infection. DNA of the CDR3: TGCAGTGCTACAGAGGGGACAGGGTTCACTGAAGCTTTCTTT. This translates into CSATEGTGFTEAFF.